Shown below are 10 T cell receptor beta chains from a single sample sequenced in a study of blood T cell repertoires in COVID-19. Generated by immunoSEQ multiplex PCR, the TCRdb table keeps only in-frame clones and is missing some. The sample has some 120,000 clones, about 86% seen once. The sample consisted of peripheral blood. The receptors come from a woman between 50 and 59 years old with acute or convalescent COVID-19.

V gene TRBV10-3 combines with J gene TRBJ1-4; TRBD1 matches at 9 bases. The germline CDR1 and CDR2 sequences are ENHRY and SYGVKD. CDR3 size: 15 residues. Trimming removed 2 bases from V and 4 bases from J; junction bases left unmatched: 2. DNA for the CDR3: TGTGCCATCAGTGAGCGGGGACAGGGTAATGAAAAACTGTTTTTT. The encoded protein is CAISERGQGNEKLFF.

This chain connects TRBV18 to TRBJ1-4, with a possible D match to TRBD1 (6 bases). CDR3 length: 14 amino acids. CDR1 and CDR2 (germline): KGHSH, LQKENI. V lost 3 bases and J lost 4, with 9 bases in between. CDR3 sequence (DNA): TGTGCCAGCTCACCGGACAGCCTTAATGAAAAACTGTTTTTT. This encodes CASSPDSLNEKLFF.

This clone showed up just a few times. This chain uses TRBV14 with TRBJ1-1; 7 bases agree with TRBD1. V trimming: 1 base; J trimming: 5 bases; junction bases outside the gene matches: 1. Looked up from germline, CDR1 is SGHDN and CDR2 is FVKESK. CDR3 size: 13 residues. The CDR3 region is CASSQGQGTEAFF. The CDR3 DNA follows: TGTGCCAGCAGCCAAGGACAGGGAACTGAAGCTTTCTTT.

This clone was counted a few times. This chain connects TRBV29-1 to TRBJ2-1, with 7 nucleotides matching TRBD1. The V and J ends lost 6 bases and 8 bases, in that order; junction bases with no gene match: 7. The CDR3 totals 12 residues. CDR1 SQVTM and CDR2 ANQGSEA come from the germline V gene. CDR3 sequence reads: CSVTTGTHEQFF. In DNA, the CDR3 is TGCAGCGTAACGACAGGGACCCATGAGCAGTTCTTC.

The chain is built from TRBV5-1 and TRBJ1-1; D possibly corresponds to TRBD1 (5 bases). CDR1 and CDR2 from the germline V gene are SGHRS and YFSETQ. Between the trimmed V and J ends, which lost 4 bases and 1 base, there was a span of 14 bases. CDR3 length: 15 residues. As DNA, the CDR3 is TGCGCCAGCAGCAGTCAGGGATCTGGGAACACTGAAGCTTTCTTT. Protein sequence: CASSSQGSGNTEAFF. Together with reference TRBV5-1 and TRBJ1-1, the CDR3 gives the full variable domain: KAGVTQTPRYLIKTRGQQVTLSCSPISGHRSVSWYQQTPGQGLQFLFEYFSETQRNKGNFPGRFSGRQFSNSRSEMNVSTLELGDSALYLCASSSQGSGNTEAFFGQGTRLTVV.

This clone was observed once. CDR3 protein: CASSGQGAVDTQYF. CDR3 DNA sequence: TGTGCCAGCAGCGGACAGGGGGCGGTAGATACGCAGTATTTT. The chain is built from TRBV2 and TRBJ2-3; 11 bases are shared with TRBD1. Trimming removed 6 bases from V and 5 bases from J; junction bases left unmatched: 4. The CDR3 loop spans 14 amino acids. The germline V gene has CDR1 SNHLY and CDR2 FYNNEI.

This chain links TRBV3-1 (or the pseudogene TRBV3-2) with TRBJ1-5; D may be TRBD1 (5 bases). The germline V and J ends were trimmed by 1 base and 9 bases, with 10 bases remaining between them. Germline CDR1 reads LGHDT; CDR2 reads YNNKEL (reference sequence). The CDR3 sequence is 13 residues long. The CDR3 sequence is CASSQGSDRPQHF. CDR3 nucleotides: TGTGCCAGCAGCCAAGGTAGTGACAGGCCCCAGCATTTT.

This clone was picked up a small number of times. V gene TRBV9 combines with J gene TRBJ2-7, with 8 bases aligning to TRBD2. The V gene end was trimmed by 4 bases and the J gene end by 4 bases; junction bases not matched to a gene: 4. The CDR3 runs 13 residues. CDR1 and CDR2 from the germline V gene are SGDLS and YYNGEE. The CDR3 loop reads CASSTSSGYEQYF. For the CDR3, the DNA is TGTGCCAGCAGCACTTCTAGCGGGTACGAGCAGTACTTC.

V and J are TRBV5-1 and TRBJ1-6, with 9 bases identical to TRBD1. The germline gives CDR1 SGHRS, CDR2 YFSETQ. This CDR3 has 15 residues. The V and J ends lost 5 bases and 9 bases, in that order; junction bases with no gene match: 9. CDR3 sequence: CASRKGDRDSSPLHF. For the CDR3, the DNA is TGCGCCAGCAGAAAGGGGGACAGGGATAGTTCACCCCTCCACTTT. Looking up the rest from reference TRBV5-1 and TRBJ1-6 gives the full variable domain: KAGVTQTPRYLIKTRGQQVTLSCSPISGHRSVSWYQQTPGQGLQFLFEYFSETQRNKGNFPGRFSGRQFSNSRSEMNVSTLELGDSALYLCASRKGDRDSSPLHFGNGTRLTVT.

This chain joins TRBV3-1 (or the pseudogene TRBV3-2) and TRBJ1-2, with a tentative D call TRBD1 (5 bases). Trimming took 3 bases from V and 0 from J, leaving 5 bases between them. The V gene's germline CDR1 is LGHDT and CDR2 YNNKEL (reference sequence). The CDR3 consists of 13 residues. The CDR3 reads CASSQTANYGYTF. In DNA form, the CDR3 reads TGTGCCAGCAGCCAGACAGCTAACTATGGCTACACCTTC.